This TCR beta chain stems from a study of OX40 agonist ivuxolimab in advanced cancers. Study background: Hepatocellular carcinoma, melanoma, renal cell or head and neck cancer affected the dose-escalation patients. Those enrolled were roughly 85% male, with a mean age of around 60 years and ages from about 20 to 90. Partial responses were observed in three patients, of whom one had hepatocellular carcinoma and two had cutaneous melanoma. Study-level findings and limits: CD4+ and CD8+ blood T cells expanded clonally by week 6 at 0.1 to 3.0 mg/kg.

CDR1 MNHNY and CDR2 SVGAGI come from the germline V gene (reference sequence). The CDR3 totals 14 residues. J was trimmed by 7 bases and V by 9 bases; bases with no gene match: 7. TCRdb keeps only in-frame clones here, not all; method: immunoSEQ multiplex PCR. The profile shows 100,000 to 150,000 clones, 90% to 95% of them singletons. A single count supports this clone. Its specificity is not known. Sample: CD4+ or CD8+ T cells sorted from blood, taken in a trial of the OX40 agonist ivuxolimab. The genes are TRBV6-6 and TRBJ1-6, with 9 bases matching TRBD1. This receptor was obtained from an adult with an advanced solid tumor such as melanoma, head and neck, liver or kidney cancer. The CDR3 is CASTGGAENSPLHF. The CDR3 nucleotides read TGTGCCAGTACAGGGGGCGCAGAGAATTCACCCCTCCACTTT.